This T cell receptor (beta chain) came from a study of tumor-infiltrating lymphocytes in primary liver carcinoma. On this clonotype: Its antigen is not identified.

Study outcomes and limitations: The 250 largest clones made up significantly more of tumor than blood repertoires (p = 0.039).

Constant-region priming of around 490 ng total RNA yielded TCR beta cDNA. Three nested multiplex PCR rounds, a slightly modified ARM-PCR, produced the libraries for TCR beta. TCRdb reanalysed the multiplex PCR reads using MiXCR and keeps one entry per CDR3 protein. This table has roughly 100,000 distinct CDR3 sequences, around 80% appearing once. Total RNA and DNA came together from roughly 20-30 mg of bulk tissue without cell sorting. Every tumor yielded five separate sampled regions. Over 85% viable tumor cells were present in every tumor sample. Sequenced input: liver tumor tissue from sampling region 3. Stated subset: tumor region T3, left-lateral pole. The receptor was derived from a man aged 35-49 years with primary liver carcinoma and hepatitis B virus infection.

The CDR3: CASSLDWQNPRNTIYF. The CDR3 DNA sequence: TGCGCCAGCAGCTTGGACTGGCAGAACCCTCGAAACACCATATATTTT. V and J are TRBV5-1 and TRBJ1-3; D ambiguous. Germline V gene lookup returns CDR1 SGHRS and CDR2 YFSETQ. The CDR3 length is 16 residues. Trimming left V 0 bases short and J 5 bases short, with 15 bases between.